The 3 T cell receptor beta chains reported below all come from one sample, sequenced in a study of T cells after yellow fever vaccination. TCRdb recomputed calls from the 5' RACE reads with MiXCR, one row per CDR3 protein. Here the sample spans more than 300,000 distinct CDR3 sequences, approximately 12% being singletons. The source was CD4+ T cells sorted from PBMCs, collected 45 days after the yellow fever booster vaccination. All receptors derive from a young man who received the YFV17D yellow fever vaccine.

By its share, this clonotype is medium-sized (0.01 to 0.1%). The chain uses TRBV14 and TRBJ2-6; D is ambiguous. V shed 4 bases and J shed 0 bases, with 7 bases lying between them. There are 15 residues in the CDR3. Germline V gene data show CDR1 as SGHDN and CDR2 as FVKESK. The CDR3 DNA follows: TGTGCCAGCAGCCGAGGAAGCTCTGGGGCCAACGTCCTGACTTTC. Its translation is CASSRGSSGANVLTF.

This chain connects TRBV6-1 to TRBJ2-6; weak D call: TRBD1 (6 bases). The CDR3 length is 17 residues. V lost 5 bases and J 0 bases, leaving 14 bases between the germline ends. Germline CDR1 and CDR2: MNHNS and SASEGT. The CDR3 DNA reads as TGTGCCAGCAGTCAGAGACAGGCTACCTCTGGGGCCAACGTCCTGACTTTC. Translated, it gives CASSQRQATSGANVLTF.

This clonotype has ten or more counts. This chain uses TRBV12-3 or TRBV12-4 with TRBJ2-2; 12 bases match TRBD2. Germline trimming cut 6 bases from V and 3 bases from J; bases unmatched to any gene: 8. CDR3 size: 17 residues. The CDR3 DNA sequence: TGTGCCAGCAGACCTCCTGGACTAGCGGGGTACACCGGGGAGCTGTTTTTT. Encoded protein: CASRPPGLAGYTGELFF.